The 27 T cell receptor beta chains listed next were all sequenced from one sample in a study of blood T cell repertoires in COVID-19. TCRdb's table, derived via immunoSEQ multiplex PCR, lists solely in-frame clones and lacks some. The table includes just over 15,000 clones, roughly 80% detected once. The sample taken for sequencing was peripheral blood. The receptors shown here come from a human donor in a cohort sampled during active COVID-19.

The CDR3: CASSHGLGTGIGNEQFF. DNA for the CDR3: TGTGCCAGCAGCCACGGTTTGGGGACAGGGATAGGCAATGAGCAGTTCTTC. The chain is built from TRBV7-9 and TRBJ2-1; 9 bases map to TRBD1. This CDR3 is built from 17 residues. J gave up 6 bases and V 5 bases, and 14 bases lay outside the gene matches. Germline lookup yields CDR1 SEHNR and CDR2 FQNEAQ (reference sequence).

The chain joins TRBV2 to TRBJ2-7; 14 positions match TRBD2. Germline CDR1 is SNHLY and CDR2 is FYNNEI. The CDR3 runs 19 residues. V lost 5 bases, J lost 6 bases, and 18 bases stayed unmatched. The CDR3 loop is CASSSESGLAGDILVEQYF. CDR3 sequence (DNA): TGTGCCAGCAGTTCCGAATCGGGACTAGCGGGAGACATCCTCGTCGAGCAGTACTTC.

The chain combines TRBV7-9 with TRBJ1-1; D unclear. From germline, CDR1 is SEHNR and CDR2 FQNEAQ (reference sequence). The CDR3 runs 17 residues. V lost 5 bases to trimming and J lost 0 bases, with 19 bases between them. The CDR3 nucleotides read TGTGCCAGCAGCCCACCCGGTTGGGGAGTCATGAACACTGAAGCTTTCTTT. Translated, it gives CASSPPGWGVMNTEAFF.

The gene calls are TRBV7-9 and TRBJ2-7, with TRBD2 matching 7 bases. This CDR3 has 14 residues. After removal of 0 bases from V and 2 bases from J, the junction contained 1 base not matched to a gene. Germline CDR1 SEHNR, CDR2 FQNEAQ (reference sequence). CDR3 amino acids: CASSLAAGAYEQYF. CDR3 sequence (DNA): TGTGCCAGCAGCTTAGCGGCGGGAGCCTACGAGCAGTACTTC.

This clone was found a few times. The chain combines TRBV7-9 with TRBJ2-7; 7 bases agree with TRBD1. Unmatched junction bases numbered 8, after V lost 4 bases and J lost 5 bases. The germline CDR1 and CDR2 sequences are SEHNR and FQNEAQ (reference sequence). The CDR3 covers 14 residues. CDR3 in DNA: TGTGCCAGCAGCTCGACGACAGGGAAGGACGAGCAGTACTTC. It specifies CASSSTTGKDEQYF.

This chain uses TRBV28 with TRBJ2-2; D unclear. V dropped 10 bases and J dropped 8 bases, with 11 bases sitting between them. The V gene's germline CDR1 is MDHEN and CDR2 SYDVKM. This CDR3 is 11 amino acids long. In DNA form, the CDR3 reads TGTGCCACCCTGCTCGAGGGGGAGCTGTTTTTT. This codes for CATLLEGELFF. The full variable domain, its missing parts supplied by reference TRBV28 and TRBJ2-2, is DVKVTQSSRYLVKRTGEKVFLECVQDMDHENMFWYRQDPGLGLRLIYFSYDVKMKEKGDIPEGYSVSREKKERFSLILESASTNQTSMYLCATLLEGELFFGEGSRLTVL.

J is TRBJ1-4 and V is TRBV6-2 or TRBV6-3, with D possibly matching TRBD1 (6 bases). Germline values: CDR1 MNHEY, CDR2 SVGEGT. V gave up 6 bases and J gave up 4 bases, with 15 bases separating them. The CDR3 length is 15 residues. CDR3: CASSPGGTLNEKLFF. The CDR3 nucleotides are TGTGCCAGCAGCCCTGGGGGCACCCTTAATGAAAAACTGTTTTTT.

In this sample, this clone turned up once. The rearrangement links TRBV5-1 to TRBJ2-5; 9 bases match TRBD2. Germline values: CDR1 SGHRS, CDR2 YFSETQ. The CDR3 loop spans 14 amino acids. V lost 3 bases and J lost 5; bases outside the gene matches: 5. The CDR3 region has the DNA TGCGCCAGCAGCTCGGGACTAGCAGGGGAGACCCAGTACTTC. This encodes CASSSGLAGETQYF.

The chain has TRBV3-1 (or the pseudogene TRBV3-2) and TRBJ1-3, with a possible D match to TRBD1 (6 bases). The CDR3 loop spans 14 amino acids. Trimming removed 3 bases at V and 0 bases at J, with 6 bases between. Germline CDR1 reads LGHDT; CDR2 reads YNNKEL (reference sequence). The CDR3 nucleotides are TGTGCCAGCAGCCAGACAGGCTCTGGAAACACCATATATTTT. It codes for CASSQTGSGNTIYF.

The V call is TRBV7-2, the J call TRBJ2-7, with 8 bases fitting TRBD2. Germline values: CDR1 SGHTA, CDR2 FQGNSA. The CDR3 covers 15 residues. The V gene end was trimmed by 4 bases and the J gene end by 2 bases; junction bases not matched to a gene: 7. The CDR3 is CASSSTSVNPYEQYF. CDR3 DNA: TGTGCCAGCAGCTCGACTAGCGTGAACCCCTACGAGCAGTACTTC.

The V call is TRBV4-2, the J call TRBJ2-1; TRBD2 matches 11 bases. J gave up 9 bases and V 0 bases, and 13 bases lay outside the gene matches. Germline CDR1 and CDR2: LGHNA and YNFKEQ. There are 18 residues in the CDR3. CDR3 residues: CASSQDKASGRRGGEQFF. CDR3 nucleotide sequence: TGTGCCAGCAGCCAAGATAAGGCTAGCGGGAGGAGGGGGGGTGAGCAGTTCTTC.

This clone was found once. The J gene is TRBJ1-1, the V gene TRBV3-1 (or the pseudogene TRBV3-2); 12 bases match TRBD1. V lost 3 bases to trimming and J lost 0 bases; unmatched junction nucleotides: 8. The CDR3 loop spans 18 amino acids. Germline V gene lookup returns CDR1 LGHDT and CDR2 YNNKEL (reference sequence). CDR3 in DNA: TGTGCCAGCAGCCAGGCCGGGACAGGGGGCAAATTGAACACTGAAGCTTTCTTT. Translated, it gives CASSQAGTGGKLNTEAFF.

The gene calls are TRBV4-3 and TRBJ2-7; D is perhaps TRBD2 (6 bases). Germline CDR1 reads LGHNA; CDR2 reads YSLEER. The CDR3 sequence is 16 residues long. V shed 0 bases and J shed 1 base, with 13 bases lying between them. The CDR3 coding sequence is TGCGCCAGCAGCCAAGATTTACTAGCTGGTTCCTACGAGCAGTACTTC. Amino acid sequence: CASSQDLLAGSYEQYF.

V usage is TRBV6-5 and J usage is TRBJ1-2, with 8 positions matching TRBD1. The CDR3 contains 13 residues. The V gene end was trimmed by 9 bases and the J gene end by 5 bases; junction bases not matched to a gene: 8. Germline CDR1 reads MNHEY; CDR2 reads SVGAGI. CDR3 in amino acids: CASKRTGGYGYTF. The CDR3 nucleotides are TGTGCCAGTAAGAGAACAGGGGGTTATGGCTACACCTTC.

About this clone: Other DNA sequences in the sample encode the same CDR3. The chain recombines TRBV4-3 with TRBJ2-1; maybe TRBD2 (6 bases). The CDR3 length is 14 residues. CDR1 is LGHNA, CDR2 YSLEER, per germline. V was pared by 0 bases and J by 7 bases, with 10 bases between. The chain's CDR3 is CASSQDTSRNEQFF. CDR3 sequence (DNA): TGCGCCAGCAGCCAAGATACTAGCCGAAATGAGCAGTTCTTC.

The chain combines TRBV7-8 with TRBJ2-7, with 8 nucleotides matching TRBD2. J was trimmed by 6 bases and V by 5 bases; bases with no gene match: 15. This CDR3 comprises 16 residues. The V gene's germline CDR1 is SGHVS and CDR2 FQNEAQ. In nucleotides, the CDR3 is TGTGCCAGCAGCCCAGTGGGTGGAGCGGGAGAATCCGAGCAGTACTTC. Its translation: CASSPVGGAGESEQYF.

This clone occurred a few times. The chain combines TRBV11-2 with TRBJ2-5; possible D gene TRBD2, 7 bases. Looked up from germline, CDR1 is SGHAT and CDR2 is FQNNGV. CDR3 size: 15 residues. V was clipped by 1 base and J by 12 bases, with 21 bases between them. The CDR3 reads CASSLGGGGGLEEYF. Written as DNA, the CDR3 is TGTGCCAGCAGCTTAGGCGGCGGGGGCGGCCTCGAGGAGTACTTC.

This rearrangement joins TRBV19 to TRBJ2-3; possible D gene TRBD2, 6 bases. The CDR3 spans 16 residues. Between the trimmed V and J ends, which lost 5 bases and 3 bases, there was a span of 18 bases. Germline V gene lookup returns CDR1 LNHDA and CDR2 SQIVND (reference sequence). For the CDR3, the DNA is TGTGCCAGTAGTCCACAGGCGGGGCCTGGAACAGATACGCAGTATTTT. Protein: CASSPQAGPGTDTQYF.

V and J are TRBV28 and TRBJ2-3, with 13 bases lining up with TRBD2. CDR1 and CDR2 from the germline V gene are MDHEN and SYDVKM. The CDR3 loop spans 20 amino acids. V shed 4 bases, J shed 2 bases, and the junction held 15 bases outside the gene matches. CDR3 region: CASSYISRTSGRTSTDTQYF. The CDR3 DNA reads as TGTGCCAGCAGTTACATTTCAAGGACTAGCGGGAGAACATCCACAGATACGCAGTATTTT.

The chain carries TRBV6-5 and TRBJ2-5, with D perhaps matching TRBD2 (5 bases). V lost 7 bases, J lost 1 base, and 13 bases lay in between. This CDR3 is built from 14 residues. CDR1 MNHEY and CDR2 SVGAGI come from the germline V gene. CDR3 bases: TGTGCCAGCACTATAACCGGACTCCAAGAGACCCAGTACTTC. It is translated as CASTITGLQETQYF.

This clone was observed a single time. The chain joins TRBV14 to TRBJ2-5; 8 positions match TRBD2. CDR3 length: 15 residues. In germline, CDR1 is SGHDN, CDR2 FVKESK. V dropped 0 bases and J dropped 14; count of bases not matched to a gene: 14. CDR3 sequence: CASSQDRVVRTSLYF. CDR3 sequence (DNA): TGTGCCAGCAGCCAAGATCGGGTAGTAAGGACTAGCCTATACTTC.

The chain is built from TRBV30 and TRBJ2-5; TRBD2 matches 12 bases. Germline CDR1 and CDR2: GTSNPN and SVGIG (reference sequence). V was pared by 4 bases and J by 5 bases, with 5 bases of the junction left unmatched. The CDR3 is 14 amino acids. DNA for the CDR3: TGTGCCTGGACTAGCGGGAGGGGCGGGGAGACCCAGTACTTC. Protein sequence: CAWTSGRGGETQYF.

This chain joins TRBV27 and TRBJ2-1, with D possibly matching TRBD1 (6 bases). The CDR3 consists of 15 residues. CDR1 MNHEY and CDR2 SMNVEV come from the germline V gene (reference sequence). V was pared by 4 bases and J by 2 bases, with 12 bases between. The CDR3 spells CASSSRDKPYNEQFF. In DNA form, the CDR3 reads TGTGCCAGCAGTTCACGGGACAAACCCTACAATGAGCAGTTCTTC.

The sample holds a few counts of this clone. V gene TRBV5-6 combines with J gene TRBJ2-7, with D unclear. Looked up from germline, CDR1 is SGHDT and CDR2 is YYEEEE. Trimming took off 0 bases at V and 3 bases at J, with 4 bases between the two ends. The CDR3 covers 12 residues. CDR3: CASSLGVYEQYF. CDR3 nucleotides: TGTGCCAGCAGCTTGGGAGTCTACGAGCAGTACTTC.

The chain is built from TRBV7-2 and TRBJ2-1, with 14 bases aligning to TRBD2. This CDR3 is built from 16 residues. Germline-derived CDR1 and CDR2 are SGHTA and FQGNSA. Trimming at V came to 4 bases and at J to 6 bases, leaving 5 bases not matched to a gene. CDR3 sequence reads: CASSYGLAGGLNEQFF. Written as DNA, the CDR3 is TGTGCCAGCAGCTACGGACTAGCGGGAGGTCTCAATGAGCAGTTCTTC.

Concerning this clone itself: One end of the junction fails to match germline, which may point to a read error. The rearrangement uses TRBV28 and TRBJ2-7; perhaps TRBD2 as D (5 bases). The CDR3 contains 11 residues. Germline V gene sequence: CDR1 MDHEN, CDR2 SYDVKM. CDR3 residues: CSSGSSYEQYF. The CDR3 DNA reads as TGCTCGAGCGGAAGCTCCTACGAGCAGTACTTC. The whole variable domain, filled in from reference TRBV28 and TRBJ2-7, reads DVKVTQSSRYLVKRTGEKVFLECVQDMDHENMFWYRQDPGLGLRLIYFSYDVKMKEKGDIPEGYSVSREKKERFSLILESASTNQTSMYLCSSGSSYEQYFGPGTRLTVT.

The chain combines TRBV5-4 with TRBJ1-1; D is perhaps TRBD1 (5 bases). CDR3 length equals 16 residues. The germline CDR1 and CDR2 sequences are SGHNT and YYREEE (reference sequence). V lost 0 bases and J 2 bases, leaving 14 bases between the germline ends. The CDR3 DNA is TGTGCCAGCAGCTTGGGAGCCGGGACTGCAAACACTGAAGCTTTCTTT. Its translation: CASSLGAGTANTEAFF.